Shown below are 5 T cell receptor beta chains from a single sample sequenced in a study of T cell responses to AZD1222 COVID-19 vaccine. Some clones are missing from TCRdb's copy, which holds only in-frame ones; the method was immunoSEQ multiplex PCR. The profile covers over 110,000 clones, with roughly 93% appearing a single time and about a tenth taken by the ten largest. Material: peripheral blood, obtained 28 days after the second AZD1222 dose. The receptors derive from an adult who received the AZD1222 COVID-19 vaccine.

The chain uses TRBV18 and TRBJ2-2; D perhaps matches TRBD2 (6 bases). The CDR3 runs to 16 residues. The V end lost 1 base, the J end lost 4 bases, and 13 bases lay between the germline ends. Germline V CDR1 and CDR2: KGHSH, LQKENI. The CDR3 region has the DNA TGTGCCAGCTCACCACAGGAAGCAGCGGGCACCGGGGAGCTGTTTTTT. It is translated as CASSPQEAAGTGELFF.

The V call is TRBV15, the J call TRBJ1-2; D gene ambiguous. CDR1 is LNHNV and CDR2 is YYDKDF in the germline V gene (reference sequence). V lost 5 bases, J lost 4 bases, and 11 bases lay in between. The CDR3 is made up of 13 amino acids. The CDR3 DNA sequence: TGTGCCACCAGCCTACAGCACAGCTATGGCTACACCTTC. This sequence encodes CATSLQHSYGYTF.

The CDR3 loop is CASSSPTGDYGYTF. For the CDR3, the DNA is TGTGCCAGCAGCTCCCCGACAGGGGACTATGGCTACACCTTC. The chain employs TRBV28 and TRBJ1-2; TRBD1 matches 8 bases. There are 14 residues in the CDR3. Germline V CDR1 and CDR2: MDHEN, SYDVKM. J lost 3 bases, V lost 6 bases, and 6 bases had no gene match.

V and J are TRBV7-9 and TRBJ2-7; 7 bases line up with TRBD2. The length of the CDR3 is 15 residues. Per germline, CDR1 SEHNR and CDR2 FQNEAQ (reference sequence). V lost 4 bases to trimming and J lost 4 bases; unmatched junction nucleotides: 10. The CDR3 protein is CASSSGLEFPYEQYF. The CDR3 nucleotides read TGTGCCAGCAGCTCTGGACTAGAGTTCCCTTACGAGCAGTACTTC. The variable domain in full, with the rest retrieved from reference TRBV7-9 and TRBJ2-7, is DTGVSQNPRHKITKRGQNVTFRCDPISEHNRLYWYRQTLGQGPEFLTYFQNEAQLEKSRLLSDRFSAERPKGSFSTLEIQRTEQGDSAMYLCASSSGLEFPYEQYFGPGTRLTVT.

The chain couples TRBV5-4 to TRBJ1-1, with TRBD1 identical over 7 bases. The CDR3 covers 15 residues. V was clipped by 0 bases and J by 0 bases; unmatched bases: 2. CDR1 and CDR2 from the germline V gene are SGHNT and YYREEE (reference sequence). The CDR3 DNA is TGTGCCAGCAGCTTGGGACAGGGTTTGAACACTGAAGCTTTCTTT. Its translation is CASSLGQGLNTEAFF.